This T cell receptor beta chain stems from a study of response to subunit inactivated influenza vaccine. This clonotype was counted many times. The antigen is undetermined. Each CDR3 protein is one row after TCRdb ran MiXCR on the RT-PCR reads. This sample has 650,000 to 800,000 distinct CDR3 sequences, with around 14% found just once. Study outcomes and limitations: Authors suggested each seasonal influenza vaccination recruits few new T cells.

In germline, CDR1 is SGHTA, CDR2 FQGNSA. V was trimmed by 1 base and J by 16 bases, leaving 20 bases between them. This CDR3 region has 14 residues. The receptor was isolated from a man in his fifties or sixties who received an inactivated influenza vaccine. The sequencing here drew on PBMCs from blood, taken roughly 15 days before vaccination. The chain recombines TRBV7-2 with TRBJ2-1; possibly TRBD1 or TRBD2 for D (6 bases each). The CDR3: CASSLGPGATVVFF. CDR3 sequence (DNA): TGTGCCAGCAGCTTAGGCCCGGGGGCCACGGTGGTATTCTTC.